This T cell receptor beta chain was sequenced for a study of graft-versus-host responses after intestinal transplantation. Clones were sequenced by immunoSEQ multiplex PCR, and TCRdb holds only the in-frame ones, with some missing. This sample has approximately 81,000 clones; around 87% occur once, and the top ten carry over 7%. With regard to this clone: What it binds is not known.

CDR1 is ENHRY, CDR2 SYGVKD, per germline. V shed 3 bases and J shed 7 bases, with 13 bases lying between them. The CDR3 is 14 amino acids. The origin of this receptor is a human donor who was the organ donor for an intestinal transplant. The V call is TRBV10-3, the J call TRBJ2-1, with D uncertain. This sample comprised unstimulated CD8+ T cells sorted from spleen or lymph node cells, obtained before transplant. The CDR3 nucleotides are TGTGCCATCAGTGATTCAATAGTAGGTAATGAGCAGTTCTTC. Amino acids: CAISDSIVGNEQFF.